The 2 T cell receptor beta chains reported below all come from one sample, sequenced in a study of blood T cell repertoires in COVID-19. Clones were sequenced by immunoSEQ multiplex PCR, and TCRdb holds only the in-frame ones, with some missing. Among 99,000 or so clones listed, roughly 79% were seen once. The source material was peripheral blood. All receptors come from a man at least 80 years old with acute or convalescent COVID-19.

The V gene is TRBV24-1, the J gene TRBJ2-1; 12 nucleotides align to TRBD2. Germline V gene lookup returns CDR1 KGHDR and CDR2 SFDVKD. V lost 4 bases and J lost 4; bases outside the gene matches: 7. The CDR3 is 17 residues long. The DNA of the CDR3 is TGTGCCACCAGTGAGCCCGGGGGGACTAGCGGGTACAATGAGCAGTTCTTC. Encoded protein: CATSEPGGTSGYNEQFF.

The chain uses TRBV30 and TRBJ1-2; maybe TRBD1 (5 bases). CDR3 length equals 15 residues. Germline CDR1 GTSNPN, CDR2 SVGIG (reference sequence). Deletions cut 8 bases from V and 8 bases from J, with 27 bases between. The chain's CDR3 is CATPAGGRAGRGYTF. The CDR3 DNA sequence: TGTGCCACTCCGGCGGGAGGCAGGGCGGGTAGGGGCTACACCTTC.